The 17 T cell receptor beta chains below come from one sample, sequenced in a study of shared clonotypes between healthy human individuals. Assay used: immunoSEQ multiplex PCR; TCRdb lists only in-frame clones, some missing. Of about 2.4 million clones in the sample, approximately 94% were seen once. Sample: naive CD4+ T cells from PBMCs. Subset described: CD45RA+ positively selected. Every receptor here comes from a man in his late teens or twenties in good health. Some clones in this sample may be carry-over from other donors' samples.

The chain is built from TRBV7-8 and TRBJ1-1, with D possibly TRBD1 on 5 matching bases. Trimming pared 5 bases from V and 1 base from J, leaving 8 bases between. In germline, CDR1 is SGHVS, CDR2 FQNEAQ. CDR3 length: 13 residues. CDR3 DNA sequence: TGTGCCAGCAGCATAACAGGGAACACTGAAGCTTTCTTT. Translating it yields CASSITGNTEAFF.

The chain carries TRBV19 and TRBJ2-7, with D perhaps TRBD2 (6 bases). The germline gives CDR1 LNHDA, CDR2 SQIVND (reference sequence). With 1 base removed from V and 3 bases from J, the gap between germline ends came to 19 bases. This CDR3 has 17 residues. CDR3: CASSIGRQAGHFYEQYF. The CDR3, as DNA: TGTGCCAGTAGTATAGGGCGGCAAGCGGGCCACTTCTACGAGCAGTACTTC. The variable domain in full, completed from reference TRBV19 and TRBJ2-7, reads DGGITQSPKYLFRKEGQNVTLSCEQNLNHDAMYWYRQDPGQGLRLIYYSQIVNDFQKGDIAEGYSVSREKKESFPLTVTSAQKNPTAFYLCASSIGRQAGHFYEQYFGPGTRLTVT.

This clone has just one count. V and J are TRBV7-8 and TRBJ2-7; D possibly corresponds to TRBD2 (5 bases). V lost 5 bases, J lost 3 bases, and 14 bases lay in between. Per the germline V gene, CDR1 is SGHVS and CDR2 is FQNEAQ. The CDR3 has 14 amino acids. The CDR3 is CASSAHGRDYEQYF. Written as DNA, the CDR3 is TGTGCCAGCAGCGCCCACGGACGGGACTACGAGCAGTACTTC.

The gene calls are TRBV5-1 and TRBJ2-2; 7 nucleotides agree with TRBD2. This CDR3 comprises 16 residues. Germline V gives CDR1 SGHRS, CDR2 YFSETQ. Unmatched junction bases numbered 10, after V lost 6 bases and J lost 2 bases. The CDR3 is CASNPSGETNTGELFF. DNA for the CDR3: TGCGCCAGCAACCCTAGCGGAGAAACTAACACCGGGGAGCTGTTTTTT.

The chain is built from TRBV9 and TRBJ1-1; no reliable D call. V lost 3 bases and J 5 bases, leaving 11 bases between the germline ends. Per the germline V gene, CDR1 is SGDLS and CDR2 is YYNGEE. The CDR3 consists of 13 residues. Here the CDR3 DNA reads TGTGCCAGCAGCGCGGGGAGTTGGACTGAAGCTTTCTTT. Residues: CASSAGSWTEAFF.

This clone was counted between two and nine times. The same CDR3 arises from other DNA sequences in this sample as well. This rearrangement joins TRBV2 to TRBJ1-5, with unresolved D. V was pared by 1 base and J by 4 bases, with 8 bases between. Germline CDR1 is SNHLY and CDR2 is FYNNEI. The CDR3 sequence is 14 residues long. Here the CDR3 DNA reads TGTGCCAGCAGTGAAGTGGGGAGAAATCAGCCCCAGCATTTT. Protein product: CASSEVGRNQPQHF. Variable domain in full (rest from reference TRBV2 and TRBJ1-5): EPEVTQTPSHQVTQMGQEVILRCVPISNHLYFYWYRQILGQKVEFLVSFYNNEISEKSEIFDDQFSVERPDGSNFTLKIRSTKLEDSAMYFCASSEVGRNQPQHFGDGTRLSIL.

V gene TRBV19 combines with J gene TRBJ2-5, with 11 bases identical to TRBD2. Germline assignment: CDR1 LNHDA and CDR2 SQIVND (reference sequence). V trimming: 5 bases; J trimming: 6 bases; junction bases outside the gene matches: 5. CDR3 length: 14 residues. CDR3: CASSLAGGTKTQYF. In nucleotides, the CDR3 is TGTGCCAGTAGTCTAGCGGGAGGCACAAAGACCCAGTACTTC.

In its sample, this clone was seen once. The chain recombines TRBV5-1 with TRBJ1-2; D unresolved. V lost 0 bases to trimming and J lost 2 bases, with 11 bases between them. Germline V gene lookup returns CDR1 SGHRS and CDR2 YFSETQ. The CDR3 is made up of 15 amino acids. CDR3 loop: CASSLVGEPNYGYTF. The CDR3 coding sequence is TGCGCCAGCAGCTTGGTTGGTGAGCCAAACTATGGCTACACCTTC.

The chain combines TRBV5-4 with TRBJ2-3, with D perhaps given as TRBD1 or TRBD2 (5 bases each). CDR1 and CDR2 (germline): SGHNT, YYREEE (reference sequence). The CDR3 has 15 residues. Trimming left V 3 bases short and J 5 bases short, with 16 bases between. The CDR3 DNA is TGTGCCAGCAGCTCCCGGACTCAAGGGGTAGATACGCAGTATTTT. Translating it yields CASSSRTQGVDTQYF. The full variable domain, rest sourced from reference TRBV5-4 and TRBJ2-3, is ETGVTQSPTHLIKTRGQQVTLRCSSQSGHNTVSWYQQALGQGPQFIFQYYREEENGRGNFPPRFSGLQFPNYSSELNVNALELDDSALYLCASSSRTQGVDTQYFGPGTRLTVL.

The rearrangement joins TRBV9 to TRBJ1-3; maybe TRBD1 (5 bases). The CDR3 runs to 15 residues. Trimming took 0 bases from V and 1 from J, leaving 8 bases between them. The germline gives CDR1 SGDLS, CDR2 YYNGEE. CDR3 nucleotide sequence: TGTGCCAGCAGCGTAGGTGGGGGGTCTGGAAACACCATATATTTT. Its protein product is CASSVGGGSGNTIYF.

CDR3 bases: TGCGCCAGCAGCTCACAACAGGGACAGGGAAAAGAGACCCAGTACTTC. This sequence encodes CASSSQQGQGKETQYF. The chain links TRBV5-1 to TRBJ2-5; TRBD1 matches at 9 bases. The CDR3 loop spans 16 amino acids. The ends lost 3 bases at V and 3 bases at J; junction bases unmatched: 9. The germline gives CDR1 SGHRS, CDR2 YFSETQ. Looking up the rest from reference TRBV5-1 and TRBJ2-5 gives the full variable domain: KAGVTQTPRYLIKTRGQQVTLSCSPISGHRSVSWYQQTPGQGLQFLFEYFSETQRNKGNFPGRFSGRQFSNSRSEMNVSTLELGDSALYLCASSSQQGQGKETQYFGPGTRLLVL.

The chain's CDR3 is CASSGIREEYTEAFF. CDR3 nucleotides: TGTGCCAGCAGTGGGATAAGGGAGGAGTACACTGAAGCTTTCTTT. The rearrangement uses TRBV28 and TRBJ1-1, with no clear D. The germline gives CDR1 MDHEN, CDR2 SYDVKM. This CDR3 is 15 amino acids long. The V and J ends lost 5 bases and 3 bases respectively, with 16 bases between them.

V and J are TRBV28 and TRBJ2-3; no clear D. The germline CDR1 and CDR2 sequences are MDHEN and SYDVKM. The CDR3 has 15 amino acids. With 2 bases removed from V and 2 bases from J, the gap between germline ends came to 11 bases. The CDR3 bases are TGTGCCAGCAGTTTAATTGTCCCTACCACAGATACGCAGTATTTT. It yields the protein CASSLIVPTTDTQYF.

The chain joins TRBV14 to TRBJ2-5; D is ambiguous. The V end was cut by 2 bases, the J end by 5 bases, with 15 bases between. The CDR3 extends over 15 amino acids. In germline, CDR1 is SGHDN, CDR2 FVKESK. This CDR3 is CASSQLGLRRETQYF. The CDR3 DNA reads TGTGCCAGCAGCCAACTTGGGCTAAGACGGGAGACCCAGTACTTC. Complete variable domain (other parts from reference TRBV14 and TRBJ2-5): EAGVTQFPSHSVIEKGQTVTLRCDPISGHDNLYWYRRVMGKEIKFLLHFVKESKQDESGMPNNRFLAERTGGTYSTLKVQPAELEDSGVYFCASSQLGLRRETQYFGPGTRLLVL.

The chain links TRBV11-1 to TRBJ2-7; D remains ambiguous. CDR3 size: 14 residues. V shed 3 bases and J shed 2 bases, with 11 bases lying between them. Germline V CDR1 and CDR2: SGHAT, FQDESV (reference sequence). Here the CDR3 DNA reads TGTGCCAGCAGCTTCTACAGAACCACCTACGAGCAGTACTTC. It encodes CASSFYRTTYEQYF.

The V call is TRBV9, the J call TRBJ2-7, with TRBD2 matching 7 bases. CDR1 SGDLS and CDR2 YYNGEE come from the germline V gene. With V trimmed by 4 bases and J by 0 bases, 7 bases remained unmatched. This CDR3 contains 15 residues. The chain's CDR3 is CASSPTGRSSYEQYF. CDR3 DNA: TGTGCCAGCAGCCCTACCGGGAGGAGCTCCTACGAGCAGTACTTC.

The chain has TRBV7-9 and TRBJ1-3; tentatively, D is TRBD1 (5 bases). Per germline, CDR1 SEHNR and CDR2 FQNEAQ (reference sequence). The CDR3 length is 15 residues. Trimming took off 1 base at V and 7 bases at J, with 14 bases between the two ends. CDR3 region: CASSLEGTLRNTIYF. CDR3 coding DNA: TGTGCCAGCAGCTTAGAAGGGACCCTCCGCAACACCATATATTTT.